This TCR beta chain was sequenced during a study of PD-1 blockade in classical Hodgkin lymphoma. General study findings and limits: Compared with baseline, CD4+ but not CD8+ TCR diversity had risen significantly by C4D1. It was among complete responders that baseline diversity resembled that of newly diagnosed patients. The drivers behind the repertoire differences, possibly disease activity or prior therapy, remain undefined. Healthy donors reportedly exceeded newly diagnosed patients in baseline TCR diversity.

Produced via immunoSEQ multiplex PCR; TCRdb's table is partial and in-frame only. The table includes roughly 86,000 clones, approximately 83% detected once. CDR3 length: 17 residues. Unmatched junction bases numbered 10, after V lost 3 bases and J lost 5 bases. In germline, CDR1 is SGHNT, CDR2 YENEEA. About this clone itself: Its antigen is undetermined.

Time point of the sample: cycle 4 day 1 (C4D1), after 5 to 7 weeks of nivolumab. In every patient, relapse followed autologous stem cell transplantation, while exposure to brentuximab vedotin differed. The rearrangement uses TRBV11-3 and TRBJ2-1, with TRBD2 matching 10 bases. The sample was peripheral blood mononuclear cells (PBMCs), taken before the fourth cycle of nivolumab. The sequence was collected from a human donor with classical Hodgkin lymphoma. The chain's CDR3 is CASSFRGATSGNNEQFF. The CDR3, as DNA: TGTGCCAGCAGCTTCAGGGGGGCTACTAGCGGGAACAATGAGCAGTTCTTC.